The 27 T cell receptor beta chains below come from one sample, sequenced in a study of cytomegalovirus exposure and HLA in healthy donors. The PCR ran on 60 Vbeta and 13 Jbeta primers. Repertoires were generated with immunoSEQ multiplex PCR, while TCRdb's copy carries only in-frame clones and drops some. The table records around 180,000 clones, approximately 86% of them present only once. The source material was PBMCs. Receptors originate from a woman younger than 35 in good health and CMV-seronegative.

The V call is TRBV30, the J call TRBJ2-5, with TRBD1 as a possible D gene (6 bases). From germline, CDR1 is GTSNPN and CDR2 SVGIG (reference sequence). Trimming took 0 bases from V and 4 from J, leaving 15 bases between them. This CDR3 has 15 amino acids. CDR3 residues: CAWSVLIGGGETQYF. The CDR3 DNA is TGTGCCTGGAGTGTACTAATAGGGGGTGGAGAGACCCAGTACTTC.

The V call is TRBV5-6, the J call TRBJ2-7; D uncertain. CDR1 SGHDT and CDR2 YYEEEE come from the germline V gene. Trimming left V 2 bases short and J 4 bases short, with 10 bases between. The CDR3 has 13 amino acids. CDR3 residues: CASSLAAPYEQYF. The CDR3, as DNA: TGTGCCAGCAGCTTAGCCGCTCCGTACGAGCAGTACTTC.

The chain uses TRBV28 and TRBJ2-7, with 7 bases aligning to TRBD1. Germline V gene data show CDR1 as MDHEN and CDR2 as SYDVKM. V gave up 6 bases and J gave up 5 bases; unmatched junction bases: 7. The length of the CDR3 is 13 residues. CDR3 bases: TGTGCCAGCAGGACAGACAGGGTCCACGAGCAGTACTTC. Protein: CASRTDRVHEQYF.

The chain is built from TRBV6-5 and TRBJ2-2; D is possibly TRBD2 (6 bases). The CDR3 consists of 15 residues. V was clipped by 8 bases and J by 6 bases, with 19 bases between them. Germline values: CDR1 MNHEY, CDR2 SVGAGI. The CDR3 bases are TGTGCCAGCCGAGGAGTCGGGAGACTTTCCGGGGAGCTGTTTTTT. Its translation is CASRGVGRLSGELFF.

Remarks on this clone: Its ends do not fully match the called genes, so a read error is possible. The chain carries TRBV7-7 and TRBJ1-4; 8 nucleotides align to TRBD1. CDR1 and CDR2 from the germline V gene are SSHAT and FNYEAQ (reference sequence). The CDR3 spans 15 residues. The DNA of the CDR3 is TGTGCTAGCAGCCTATCGACAGGGGTTAATGAAAAACTGTTTTTT. Translating gives CASSLSTGVNEKLFF.

The rearrangement links TRBV2 to TRBJ1-4, with 9 bases fitting TRBD1. The germline gives CDR1 SNHLY, CDR2 FYNNEI. After removal of 3 bases from V and 5 bases from J, the junction contained 7 bases not matched to a gene. This CDR3 is built from 16 residues. CDR3 nucleotide sequence: TGTGCCAGCAGTGATTGGTTGACAGGGGGAAATGAAAAACTGTTTTTT. It is translated as CASSDWLTGGNEKLFF.

The chain links TRBV4-1 to TRBJ2-7; 8 bases are a match to TRBD1. CDR1 and CDR2 from the germline V gene are MGHRA and YSYEKL. This CDR3 spans 16 amino acids. With 3 bases clipped from V and 3 bases from J, the junction kept 10 bases outside the gene matches. The CDR3, as DNA: TGCGCCAGCAGCCAGCCGACCAGGGGGCCGGGCTACGAGCAGTACTTC. Translating it yields CASSQPTRGPGYEQYF.

This clone was observed a single time. The CDR3 DNA is TGTGCCAGCAGCTTAGACATTCTGAGGCCCCTCAATCAGCCCCAGCATTTT. Its translation is CASSLDILRPLNQPQHF. This chain links TRBV7-6 with TRBJ1-5, with no clear D. V was pared by 1 base and J by 3 bases, with 16 bases between. This CDR3 spans 17 amino acids. Germline loops: CDR1 SGHVS, CDR2 FNYEAQ.

The gene calls are TRBV7-2 and TRBJ2-7; 7 bases are a match to TRBD2. Germline loops: CDR1 SGHTA, CDR2 FQGNSA. Trimming took 4 bases from V and 6 from J; bases not matched to a gene: 12. The CDR3 has 15 amino acids. The chain's CDR3 is CASSSQGGSAGEQYF. As DNA, the CDR3 is TGTGCCAGCAGCTCTCAGGGCGGGAGTGCGGGCGAGCAGTACTTC.

The chain combines TRBV4-2 with TRBJ2-3, with D possibly matching TRBD2 (6 bases). The germline V and J ends were trimmed by 3 bases and 0 bases, with 19 bases remaining between them. CDR3 length equals 18 residues. Germline V CDR1 and CDR2: LGHNA, YNFKEQ. Here the CDR3 reads CASSQGGGQGASTDTQYF. The CDR3 DNA reads TGTGCCAGCAGCCAGGGGGGAGGTCAGGGAGCTAGCACAGATACGCAGTATTTT.

J is TRBJ1-1 and V is TRBV19; 7 bases agree with TRBD1. V lost 6 bases and J lost 5; bases outside the gene matches: 0. This CDR3 has 11 residues. The germline CDR1 and CDR2 sequences are LNHDA and SQIVND (reference sequence). In nucleotides, the CDR3 is TGTGCCAGTAGACAGGGGACTGAAGCTTTCTTT. Protein sequence: CASRQGTEAFF.

V and J are TRBV6-5 and TRBJ2-3; D remains ambiguous. The CDR3 loop spans 11 amino acids. In germline, CDR1 is MNHEY, CDR2 SVGAGI. Trimming stripped 4 bases from V and 5 bases from J, with 4 bases between. The CDR3 DNA sequence: TGTGCCAGCAGTTCCGTAGATACGCAGTATTTT. Residues: CASSSVDTQYF.

V is TRBV7-2 and J is TRBJ2-7; possible D gene TRBD2, 6 bases. V gave up 1 base and J gave up 0 bases, with 13 bases separating them. The CDR3 has 16 residues. Germline V gives CDR1 SGHTA, CDR2 FQGNSA. The CDR3 DNA follows: TGTGCCAGCAGCTTAGTAGCGGCAGGCGCCTCCTACGAGCAGTACTTC. Translating gives CASSLVAAGASYEQYF.

The rearrangement uses TRBV4-2 and TRBJ2-1; TRBD2 matches 8 bases. J lost 4 bases, V lost 0 bases, and 2 bases had no gene match. This CDR3 contains 15 residues. Germline CDR1 LGHNA, CDR2 YNFKEQ. CDR3 bases: TGTGCCAGCAGCCAAGAGAGCGGGAGTTACAATGAGCAGTTCTTC. It yields the protein CASSQESGSYNEQFF.

The V gene is TRBV29-1, the J gene TRBJ2-7, with 11 bases identical to TRBD2. Germline CDR1 is SQVTM and CDR2 is ANQGSEA. V lost 7 bases to trimming and J lost 1 base; unmatched junction nucleotides: 9. The CDR3 extends over 15 amino acids. The CDR3 nucleotides read TGCAGCGGGGGAATGGGACTAGCGGCTTCCTACGAGCAGTACTTC. Translation: CSGGMGLAASYEQYF.

The chain joins TRBV28 to TRBJ1-4, with D unclear. The germline gives CDR1 MDHEN, CDR2 SYDVKM. Trimming shortened V by 3 bases and J by 4 bases, and 12 bases separated the two germline ends. This CDR3 has 15 residues. The CDR3 DNA follows: TGTGCCAGCAGTTTCCGTGGACGGGGTAATGAAAAACTGTTTTTT. Amino acid sequence: CASSFRGRGNEKLFF.

This chain links TRBV7-9 with TRBJ2-7; maybe TRBD1 (7 bases). Germline loops: CDR1 SEHNR, CDR2 FQNEAQ (reference sequence). The V end was cut by 4 bases, the J end by 5 bases, with 15 bases between. This CDR3 region has 14 residues. CDR3 protein: CASSWGDSSDEQYF. CDR3 bases: TGTGCCAGCAGCTGGGGGGACAGTTCGGACGAGCAGTACTTC.

The chain recombines TRBV18 with TRBJ1-2, with 8 positions matching TRBD1. The germline V gene has CDR1 KGHSH and CDR2 LQKENI. The V gene end was trimmed by 6 bases and the J gene end by 8 bases; junction bases not matched to a gene: 20. The CDR3 loop spans 17 amino acids. CDR3 residues: CASSRGGQGAPPGGYTF. The DNA of the CDR3 is TGTGCCAGCTCGAGAGGGGGGCAGGGGGCTCCTCCGGGAGGCTACACCTTC. The complete variable domain, with remaining parts taken from reference TRBV18 and TRBJ1-2, reads NAGVMQNPRHLVRRRGQEARLRCSPMKGHSHVYWYRQLPEEGLKFMVYLQKENIIDESGMPKERFSAEFPKEGPSILRIQQVVRGDSAAYFCASSRGGQGAPPGGYTFGSGTRLTVV.

CDR3 amino acids: CASSSSFSLNEKLFF. The CDR3 nucleotides are TGTGCCAGCAGCAGCTCTTTCTCACTAAATGAAAAACTGTTTTTT. The chain couples TRBV13 to TRBJ1-4; no clear D gene. The germline CDR1 and CDR2 sequences are PRHDT and FYEKMQ (reference sequence). Deletions cut 5 bases from V and 5 bases from J, with 15 bases between. The CDR3 is 15 residues long.

This sequence joins TRBV19 and TRBJ2-3; possibly TRBD2 for D (5 bases). The CDR3 has 13 residues. Deletions cut 4 bases from V and 4 bases from J, with 9 bases between. Per the germline V gene, CDR1 is LNHDA and CDR2 is SQIVND (reference sequence). This CDR3 is CASSTGLADTQYF. The CDR3 DNA is TGTGCCAGTAGTACTGGACTTGCAGATACGCAGTATTTT.

This chain uses TRBV18 with TRBJ1-5, with a possible D match to TRBD1 (5 bases). This CDR3 spans 16 amino acids. Germline V gene data show CDR1 as KGHSH and CDR2 as LQKENI. V lost 3 bases and J lost 1, with 13 bases in between. The CDR3: CASSPQGGRSNQPQHF. The CDR3 bases are TGTGCCAGCTCACCCCAGGGAGGTCGGAGCAATCAGCCCCAGCATTTT.

The gene calls are TRBV11-3 and TRBJ2-7, with D tentatively TRBD1 (6 bases). Trimming removed 1 base at V and 2 bases at J, with 12 bases between. Germline assignment: CDR1 SGHNT and CDR2 YENEEA. The CDR3 runs 15 residues. The CDR3 spells CASSLGTARTYEQYF. The CDR3 coding sequence is TGTGCCAGCAGCTTAGGGACAGCCAGAACCTACGAGCAGTACTTC.

This chain uses TRBV11-3 with TRBJ1-1; 7 bases are a match to TRBD1. The length of the CDR3 is 15 residues. Trimming cost V 7 bases and J 6 bases; bases outside gene matches: 14. Germline V CDR1 and CDR2: SGHNT, YENEEA. The CDR3 DNA is TGTGCCAGCACCATAAGAAAGGGGGCGGGGTCTGAAGCTTTCTTT. Protein: CASTIRKGAGSEAFF. Full variable domain (rest looked up from reference TRBV11-3 and TRBJ1-1): EAGVVQSPRYKIIEKKQPVAFWCNPISGHNTLYWYLQNLGQGPELLIRYENEEAVDDSQLPKDRFSAERLKGVDSTLKIQPAELGDSAVYLCASTIRKGAGSEAFFGQGTRLTVV.

J is TRBJ2-3 and V is TRBV7-8, with D perhaps matching TRBD2 (6 bases). This CDR3 is 20 amino acids long. The V gene's germline CDR1 is SGHVS and CDR2 FQNEAQ. V was trimmed by 7 bases and J by 2 bases, leaving 31 bases between them. The CDR3 region is CASKFLRVEGRRGYTDTQYF. The CDR3 nucleotides read TGTGCCAGCAAATTTCTGCGCGTTGAGGGACGGAGGGGATACACAGATACGCAGTATTTT.

The chain combines TRBV13 with TRBJ2-5, with D possibly TRBD1 on 6 matching bases. This CDR3 spans 15 amino acids. V gave up 5 bases and J gave up 3 bases, with 16 bases separating them. Germline V gene lookup returns CDR1 PRHDT and CDR2 FYEKMQ (reference sequence). Written as DNA, the CDR3 is TGTGCCAGCAGCCACCGCGACAGGACGGAAGAGACCCAGTACTTC. This translates into CASSHRDRTEETQYF.

This chain uses TRBV19 with TRBJ2-3, with D maybe TRBD2 (6 bases). The germline V gene has CDR1 LNHDA and CDR2 SQIVND (reference sequence). CDR3 size: 17 residues. Trimming removed 3 bases at V and 6 bases at J, with 22 bases between. The CDR3 region is CASSIWGTGVYQDTQYF. The CDR3 DNA follows: TGTGCCAGTAGTATTTGGGGCACGGGGGTTTACCAGGATACGCAGTATTTT.

The chain has TRBV10-3 and TRBJ2-7; 11 bases line up with TRBD1. Germline CDR1 and CDR2: ENHRY and SYGVKD. The CDR3 runs 14 residues. V shed 9 bases, J shed 0 bases, and the junction held 4 bases outside the gene matches. In DNA, the CDR3 is TGTGCCATAAGGACAGGGGGCACCTCCTACGAGCAGTACTTC. Amino acid sequence: CAIRTGGTSYEQYF.